This T cell receptor (beta chain) was recovered during a study of cytomegalovirus exposure and HLA in healthy donors (dated by TCRdb to about 2017). Regarding the complete study: In an earlier analysis of 450 to 750 of the donors, under 300 Gb of sequence data and 90 million to 120 million unique TCR beta sequences from roughly 180 million T cells were reported. The later analysis used no new phenotypic data to find candidate immune exposures, relying instead on TCR beta sequences and their occurrence across donors. HLA typing included class I and class II loci at four-digit resolution. The aim of the study was to test whether cataloging public T cell receptors could identify signatures of past pathogen exposure. Along with the approximately 600-subject first cohort, a separate validation cohort of 120 different subjects was used. Because of strong linkage in the cohort, roughly five DR-DQ haplotypes were treated as single units for association and clustering. Donor age, sex, ethnicity and CMV serostatus were collected together with the repertoire data. In an earlier analysis of a few hundred of the donors, high-throughput TCR beta sequencing was used to judge whether each TCR beta V gene segment behaved as functional or pseudogenic. Genome-wide SNP genotypes for about 65% of the roughly 670 donors were used in a later genetic analysis, which treated that subset as a discovery cohort. The study profiled the T cell repertoires of hundreds of subjects by immunosequencing and related them to cytomegalovirus serostatus. In a later analysis, previously published TCR beta repertoires from 666 donors were re-analyzed and high-resolution HLA genotyping was added so that TCR occurrence patterns could be studied. Every repertoire in the discovery cohort had been generated on one and the same sequencing platform. The study combined high-throughput TCR immunosequencing, statistical association of individual TCRs with disease status, and machine learning to predict cytomegalovirus infection status. About 330 gigabases of sequencing data and approximately 92 million unique TCR sequences made up an early release that covered around 640 HLA-typed donors. Of the approximately 400 genotyped donors, about 80% fell in the genetic ancestry cluster associated with self-reported Caucasian donors. Among 350 to 400 genotyped donors of the cohort, an average of 235,054 unique TCR beta nucleotide sequences were sequenced per donor, roughly a sixth of them non-productive. The number of donors typed differed by locus, with 629-630 for A, B, C, DRB1 and DQB1, around 500 for DQA1, approximately 580 for DPA1, and 472 for DPB1. What the study reported, not specific to this receptor: Because the 87-base-pair reads could not distinguish some IMGT-functional V segments, including TRBV6-2 and TRBV6-3, those segments were excluded. A group of highly shared sequence variants was considered likely to be a technical artifact of the sequencing pipeline. HLA typing was unavailable for some donors at each locus, so association tests used only the typed subset. A later genetic analysis associated a missense DCLRE1C variant with V-gene and J-gene trimming of TCR beta chains, and an independent cohort replicated the association. A later analysis associated 16,951 TCR beta sequences with specific HLA alleles at a false discovery rate of 0.05. The classifier was reported to diagnose cytomegalovirus status with high specificity and sensitivity in both the original cohort and the validation cohort. In an earlier analysis of 587 of the donors, most TCR beta V segments appeared in productive rearrangements about 87% or about 30% of the time, broadly matching IMGT annotations. A further reported finding was that TCR beta sequences accurately predicted the HLA-A and HLA-B alleles for most subjects in the first cohort. A later analysis found that HLA-associated TCR beta chains were more clonally expanded and had lower generation probabilities than equally common non-associated chains. The presence/absence analyses assumed that sequencing depth was roughly uniform across donors, and that assumption may not be true. Compared with the roughly 700-donor mean, donors in an Asian-associated ancestry cluster had fewer N-insertions in productive TCRs, according to a later genetic analysis. In a later analysis, several top co-occurrence clusters were reported to appear linked to parvovirus B19, influenza, CMV and Epstein-Barr virus. Immune exposure information for the cohort was limited to CMV serostatus. The authors suggested that the approach could potentially be generalized to other disease states and immunological phenotypes. The earlier analysis of nearly 600 of the donors excluded about 16 rarely observed V segments, including chromosome 9 orphons, because counts were too low. In vitro tests confirmed that a few of the cytomegalovirus-associated TCR beta chains recognize cytomegalovirus antigens. When HLA alleles, especially DR and DQ, strongly co-occurred, TCR associations were difficult to assign to individual alleles. The study gave a list of roughly 150 TCR beta chains associated with cytomegalovirus. Most CMV-associated TCR beta chains appeared to be HLA-restricted in a later analysis, and the HLA associations seemed to be driven largely by CMV exposure. In a later analysis, the rate of TCR association differed among HLA loci, with DRB1 alleles having the most associated TCRs and HLA-C alleles having the fewest. Only TCR beta chains were sequenced in this cohort, and the absence of alpha or paired-chain data limited detectable features. Correlated functional status among segregating V segments might reflect linkage disequilibrium, but an unknown experimental factor could not be ruled out. Across donors, most TCR sequences were observed very rarely, whereas some public TCRs were present in many individuals.

Trimming leaves V shorter by 3 bases and J shorter by 1 base, with the junction holding 10 bases beyond the gene matches. From the cysteine up to the phenylalanine, the CDR3 has a length of 18 residues. Only the CDR3 region is kept as DNA, spanning 54 bases read in frame from base 1. The germline V gene yields SNHLY for CDR1 and FYNNEI for CDR2. The receptor library was made with the immunoSEQ multiplex PCR assay. The multiplex PCR relied on a mix of 60 forward primers for TCR Vbeta segments and 13 reverse primers for TCR Jbeta segments. The CDR3 region of rearranged TCR beta genes was amplified from genomic DNA with a multiplex PCR assay. The Illumina HiSeq System was used to sequence the amplified TCR beta libraries as 87-base-pair reads. Under the source paper's analysis protocol: In a later analysis, some 80 million unique TCR beta chains were counted across the 650 to 750 repertoires, and about 9.9 million of these chains were shared by at least two donors. Raw reads were error-corrected and collapsed into unique sequences by a nearest-neighbor algorithm in which closely related sequences were merged to remove PCR and sequencing errors. V, D and J gene segments were assigned by aligning CDR3 sequences to IMGT reference sequences. For a sequence to be retained, a match of at least six nucleotides was required to both a V gene segment and a J gene segment. Rearrangements were called productive when the CDR3 lacked stop codons and stayed in frame with V and J; all others were non-productive. Following IMGT convention, CDR3 was defined as the stretch from the second conserved V-encoded cysteine to the conserved J-encoded phenylalanine. The earlier analysis of more than 450 of the donors excluded sequences that lacked an unambiguous match to a single V gene segment. An earlier analysis of some 610 of the donors called V segments functional above 56.7% productive rearrangements and segregating when the between-donor standard deviation exceeded 5%. A statistical classification framework was built for diagnosing cytomegalovirus status from the catalog of TCR beta chain sequences. V and J gene assignment, in a later analysis, came from comparing TCR nucleotide sequences with IMGT/GENE-DB human TR gene sequences. The TCRdist pipeline was used in a later analysis to assign CDR3 sequences and most-parsimonious VDJ recombination scenarios. In a later analysis, each TCR beta chain was defined by its CDR3 amino acid sequence together with its V-gene family, and reads lacking a unique V-gene family were excluded. To address suspected cross-contamination and a sequencing artifact, a later analysis removed over 500 highly shared, low-generation-probability nucleotide sequences. In a later analysis, a clonal expansion index was calculated for each public chain from normalized within-repertoire ranks of inferred template counts. Generation probabilities in a later analysis came from a VDJ recombination model fitted to out-of-frame rearrangements, and those results were checked against IGoR. In a later analysis, hypergeometric tests were used to score TCR-TCR, TCR-HLA and TCR-CMV co-occurrence, with a repertoire-size bias correction applied to TCR pairs. A later analysis estimated false discovery rates by permuting HLA or CMV assignments 20 times. A later analysis grouped co-occurring TCRs with DBSCAN, adding TCRdist sequence similarity when clustering within HLA-allele-positive subsets. Repertoires with fewer than 30,000 or more than 120,000 public chains were left out of co-occurrence clustering, as were four to six repertoires with anomalous nucleotide sharing. What TCRdb holds here is the immuneACCESS table cut down to in-frame rearrangements. Part of the clones is not present; checked against another copy, under half of the missing clones reflect an unresolved V gene, and the others are unexplained. D and trimming come from the DNA, and the V and J calls and clone size come from that table. The sample table records 100,000 to 150,000 clones; about 10% of these occur just once. The ten top clones hold around 4.6% of the sample.

The cohort consisted of 666 healthy bone marrow donors. At the time of sampling, every cohort member was nominally healthy, though immune exposures that went unrecorded were likely present. The donor was CMV seropositive and belonged to the group of around 300 seropositive cohort members. Every donor gave a peripheral blood sample, and the peripheral blood mononuclear cells from that sample were used for TCR beta sequencing. The Qiagen DNeasy Blood Extraction Kit was used to extract genomic DNA from the blood cell samples. This clone was found a few times. No cognate antigen has been identified for it. No much larger clone is present one base from it, and per-base qualities are unavailable.

Sequenced material: PBMCs. This clonotype originated in a woman under 30 in good health and CMV-seropositive. This chain is built from TRBV2 and TRBJ2-3; the central 10 bases match TRBD2. The DNA sequence follows: TGTGCCAGCAGTGATCATCTAGCGGGAGAGGAGGGCACAGATACGCAGTATTTT. This is translated as CASSDHLAGEEGTDTQYF.